This passage covers 26 T cell receptor beta chains from one sample sequenced in a study of response to subunit inactivated influenza vaccine. MiXCR was run by TCRdb on the RT-PCR reads, yielding one entry per CDR3 protein. The data hold roughly 570,000 distinct CDR3 sequences, with 13% to 15% observed a single time. The source was PBMCs from blood, collected 12 days after vaccination. These receptors were obtained from a middle-aged man who received an inactivated influenza vaccine.

This clonotype was observed at least ten times. This chain joins TRBV11-2 and TRBJ2-2; D unclear. CDR1 is SGHAT and CDR2 is FQNNGV in the germline V gene. V gave up 2 bases and J gave up 1 base, with 8 bases separating them. This CDR3 is 15 amino acids long. CDR3 sequence: CASSLQLKNTGELFF. In DNA, the CDR3 is TGTGCCAGCAGCTTACAGTTGAAGAACACCGGGGAGCTGTTTTTT.

This clonotype was observed at least ten times. This rearrangement joins TRBV12-3 or TRBV12-4 to TRBJ1-5; possible D gene TRBD1, 6 bases. The CDR3 has 14 residues. Between the trimmed V and J ends, which lost 6 bases and 1 base, there was a span of 10 bases. This CDR3 reads CASSQTGSNQPQHF. DNA of the CDR3: TGTGCCAGCAGCCAAACAGGGAGCAATCAGCCCCAGCATTTT.

This clonotype was seen more than once but under ten times. This may be a read error: a much more frequent sequence differs by one nucleotide. The V and J genes are TRBV27 and TRBJ1-2; TRBD1 is a possible D gene (6 bases). Germline values: CDR1 MNHEY, CDR2 SMNVEV (reference sequence). The V and J ends lost 3 bases and 2 bases respectively, with 7 bases between them. CDR3 length equals 13 residues. This CDR3 is CASSFTGNYGYTF. Written as DNA, the CDR3 is TGTGCCAGCAGTTTTACAGGGAACTATGGCTACACCTTC.

The chain links TRBV7-9 to TRBJ1-1; TRBD1 is a possible D gene (5 bases). The V end lost 2 bases, the J end lost 7 bases, and 8 bases lay between the germline ends. The CDR3 extends over 12 amino acids. The germline V gene encodes CDR1 SEHNR and CDR2 FQNEAQ (reference sequence). The CDR3 here is CASSLRGIEAFF. As DNA, the CDR3 is TGTGCCAGCAGCTTAAGGGGCATTGAAGCTTTCTTT.

This clonotype was observed at least ten times. V is TRBV20-1 and J is TRBJ2-2; TRBD1 aligns across 12 bases. Germline CDR1 DFQATT, CDR2 SNEGSKA (reference sequence). This CDR3 is built from 15 residues. The trim removed 6 bases at V and 5 bases at J, leaving 7 bases unmatched. CDR3 DNA: TGCAGTGCCCTTAAGGGACAGGGGGCGACCGGGGAGCTGTTTTTT. Protein product: CSALKGQGATGELFF.

The rearrangement joins TRBV12-3 or TRBV12-4 to TRBJ2-3, with D unclear. The CDR3 loop spans 16 amino acids. Between the trimmed V and J ends, which lost 0 bases and 5 bases, there was a span of 15 bases. The CDR3 sequence is CASSLAWTPSGDTQYF. CDR3 coding DNA: TGTGCCAGCAGTTTAGCCTGGACCCCATCGGGAGATACGCAGTATTTT.

In this sample, this clonotype turned up many times. This chain connects TRBV5-1 to TRBJ1-3; 7 bases align to TRBD1. The CDR3 runs to 14 residues. The J segment lost 2 bases and the V segment lost 3 bases, leaving 2 bases of the junction unmatched. Per germline, CDR1 SGHRS and CDR2 YFSETQ. The CDR3 DNA reads TGCGCCAGCAGCTCACAGGGGCCTGGAAACACCATATATTTT. Translated, it gives CASSSQGPGNTIYF.

This clonotype was seen repeatedly, ten times or more. The chain combines TRBV15 with TRBJ2-2; D gene unclear. Germline CDR1 reads LNHNV; CDR2 reads YYDKDF (reference sequence). The V and J ends lost 1 base and 8 bases respectively, with 8 bases between them. This CDR3 is 13 amino acids long. In nucleotides, the CDR3 is TGTGCCACCAGCAGAGGGGTATCTGGGGAGCTGTTTTTT. Amino acids: CATSRGVSGELFF.

This clonotype was detected only a few times. This rearrangement joins TRBV6-2 or TRBV6-3 to TRBJ1-5; TRBD1 agrees at 8 bases. Germline lookup yields CDR1 MNHEY and CDR2 SVGEGT. The CDR3 totals 13 residues. V gave up 7 bases and J gave up 5 bases; unmatched junction bases: 4. CDR3 amino acids: CASNDRGDQPQHF. CDR3 bases: TGTGCCAGCAACGACAGGGGAGATCAGCCCCAGCATTTT.

The sample holds many counts of this clonotype. This chain links TRBV7-9 with TRBJ2-3; the D gene is possibly TRBD1 (6 bases). CDR3 length: 14 amino acids. The V end lost 5 bases, the J end lost 0 bases, and 9 bases lay between the germline ends. The germline V gene encodes CDR1 SEHNR and CDR2 FQNEAQ (reference sequence). The CDR3 DNA is TGTGCCAGCAGCGCGACAGGTAGCACAGATACGCAGTATTTT. This gives the protein CASSATGSTDTQYF.

This clonotype was counted only a few times. The chain combines TRBV5-6 with TRBJ2-5; D possibly matches TRBD1 or TRBD2 (5 bases each). Trimming removed 4 bases from V and 2 bases from J, with 12 bases in between. Germline V gene sequence: CDR1 SGHDT, CDR2 YYEEEE. The CDR3 extends over 14 amino acids. CDR3 DNA: TGTGCCAGCAGCCGGGGCGCCATGCAAGAGACCCAGTACTTC. This encodes CASSRGAMQETQYF.

The V gene is TRBV12-3 or TRBV12-4, the J gene TRBJ2-1, with 13 bases matching TRBD2. The CDR3 loop spans 17 amino acids. With 2 bases clipped from V and 6 bases from J, the junction kept 7 bases outside the gene matches. DNA for the CDR3: TGTGCCAGCAGTTTATCAGTAGGACTAGCGGGAGTCAATGAGCAGTTCTTC. It translates to CASSLSVGLAGVNEQFF.

The CDR3 loop is CASSRQPQPPLHF. CDR3 coding DNA: TGTGCCAGCAGCCGACAGCCCCAACCACCCCTCCACTTT. The V and J genes are TRBV7-8 and TRBJ1-6, with D perhaps matching TRBD1 (5 bases). Trimming shortened V by 5 bases and J by 11 bases, and 13 bases separated the two germline ends. This CDR3 is built from 13 residues. Germline V lookup: CDR1 SGHVS, CDR2 FQNEAQ.

The chain combines TRBV7-2 with TRBJ2-7; maybe TRBD2 (6 bases). CDR1 is SGHTA, CDR2 FQGNSA, per germline. Trimming shortened V by 5 bases and J by 2 bases, and 16 bases separated the two germline ends. The CDR3 has 15 residues. CDR3: CASSQTGERPYEQYF. CDR3 coding DNA: TGTGCCAGCAGCCAGACGGGAGAACGTCCCTACGAGCAGTACTTC.

The V and J genes are TRBV25-1 and TRBJ2-1, with a weak D call TRBD2 (6 bases). CDR1 and CDR2 (germline): MGHDK, SYGVNS. The CDR3 runs 15 residues. The V gene lost 2 bases and the J gene lost 12 bases, with 20 bases spanning the gap. For the CDR3, the DNA is TGTGCCAGCAGTGAAGGGGCTAGCGCCAAAGCGGGGCAGTTCTTC. Translating it yields CASSEGASAKAGQFF.

The rearrangement links TRBV7-6 to TRBJ2-7; perhaps D is TRBD1 or TRBD2 (6 bases each). Deletions cut 1 base from V and 2 bases from J, with 15 bases between. The germline gives CDR1 SGHVS, CDR2 FNYEAQ. CDR3 length: 16 amino acids. The chain's CDR3 is CASSLESPGATYEQYF. CDR3 sequence (DNA): TGTGCCAGCAGCTTAGAGTCCCCGGGGGCAACCTACGAGCAGTACTTC. Using reference TRBV7-6 and TRBJ2-7 for the parts outside the CDR3, the full variable domain is GAGVSQSPRYKVTKRGQDVALRCDPISGHVSLYWYRQALGQGPEFLTYFNYEAQQDKSGLPNDRFSAERPEGSISTLTIQRTEQRDSAMYRCASSLESPGATYEQYFGPGTRLTVT.

This clonotype came up many times. The chain has TRBV29-1 and TRBJ2-3; TRBD2 aligns across 9 bases. V lost 3 bases, J lost 2 bases, and 9 bases stayed unmatched. The CDR3 has 16 residues. Germline V gives CDR1 SQVTM, CDR2 ANQGSEA. CDR3 residues: CSVDGREGQDTDTQYF. CDR3 nucleotide sequence: TGCAGCGTTGACGGGCGGGAGGGCCAGGACACAGATACGCAGTATTTT.

The rearrangement links TRBV7-7 to TRBJ2-5; 7 bases map to TRBD1. The V segment lost 5 bases and the J segment 4 bases; nucleotides outside the gene matches: 10. Germline CDR1 reads SSHAT; CDR2 reads FNYEAQ (reference sequence). The CDR3 consists of 15 residues. This CDR3 reads CASSRSWAGGETQYF. For the CDR3, the DNA is TGTGCCAGCAGCCGATCATGGGCAGGGGGAGAGACCCAGTACTTC.

This clonotype was detected ten times or more. The V call is TRBV18, the J call TRBJ2-1; D gene uncertain. V was clipped by 1 base and J by 9 bases, with 7 bases between them. There are 12 residues in the CDR3. Looked up from germline, CDR1 is KGHSH and CDR2 is LQKENI. The CDR3 sequence is CASSPLSGEQFF. DNA of the CDR3: TGTGCCAGCTCACCACTATCCGGTGAGCAGTTCTTC.

This rearrangement joins TRBV7-2 to TRBJ1-2; a weak D match, TRBD1 (6 bases). CDR1 and CDR2 (germline): SGHTA, FQGNSA. The V end was cut by 3 bases, the J end by 3 bases, with 14 bases between. This CDR3 has 15 residues. As DNA, the CDR3 is TGTGCCAGCAGCTTTTCCTCGAACAGGGACTATGGCTACACCTTC. This codes for CASSFSSNRDYGYTF.

This clonotype was found many times. The CDR3 sequence: CASSFGQGFASYEQYF. DNA of the CDR3: TGCGCCAGCAGCTTCGGACAGGGGTTCGCTTCCTACGAGCAGTACTTC. The genes are TRBV5-1 and TRBJ2-7; 9 nucleotides agree with TRBD1. J gave up 1 base and V 2 bases, and 7 bases lay outside the gene matches. The CDR3 consists of 16 residues. Per the germline V gene, CDR1 is SGHRS and CDR2 is YFSETQ.

CDR3 residues: CASSPQGAVGELFF. In DNA, the CDR3 is TGCGCCAGCAGCCCCCAGGGGGCGGTCGGGGAGCTGTTTTTT. The V call is TRBV5-1, the J call TRBJ2-2; 8 bases map to TRBD1. Germline V gene sequence: CDR1 SGHRS, CDR2 YFSETQ. V was pared by 4 bases and J by 7 bases, with 6 bases of the junction left unmatched. CDR3 size: 14 residues.

A few counts support this clonotype. The chain's CDR3 is CVSSANYGYTF. The CDR3 region has the DNA TGTGTTTCCTCCGCTAACTATGGCTACACCTTC. The genes are TRBV28 and TRBJ1-2; D call uncertain. The CDR3 extends over 11 amino acids. Germline V gene data show CDR1 as MDHEN and CDR2 as SYDVKM.

In its sample, this clonotype was seen many times. The chain carries TRBV18 and TRBJ2-2; D is uncertain. The CDR3 covers 13 residues. The V end lost 1 base, the J end lost 4 bases, and 4 bases lay between the germline ends. Germline CDR1 is KGHSH and CDR2 is LQKENI. The CDR3 DNA is TGTGCCAGCTCACCACAGAGCACCGGGGAGCTGTTTTTT. Translating it yields CASSPQSTGELFF.

In this sample, this clonotype turned up a few times. The chain couples TRBV12-3 or TRBV12-4 to TRBJ1-5; D gene unclear. The CDR3 spans 14 residues. V was trimmed by 6 bases and J by 4 bases, leaving 13 bases between them. In DNA, the CDR3 is TGTGCCAGCAGAGATAACCTCAGGAATCAGCCCCAGCATTTT. As protein: CASRDNLRNQPQHF.

This clonotype has a handful of counts. The chain carries TRBV28 and TRBJ1-2; D might be TRBD1 (5 bases). Germline values: CDR1 MDHEN, CDR2 SYDVKM. Trimming removed 2 bases at V and 8 bases at J, with 27 bases between. The CDR3 is 18 amino acids. CDR3 DNA sequence: TGTGCCAGCAGTTTAGGCAGTTGGGGACGCGGGGCCAGAATAGGCTACACCTTC. It is translated as CASSLGSWGRGARIGYTF.